This TCR beta chain was documented in a study of cytomegalovirus exposure and HLA in healthy donors. The PCR was carried out with 60 Vbeta primers and 13 Jbeta primers. The table came from immunoSEQ multiplex PCR; TCRdb's copy has only in-frame clones and leaves some out. The profile shows 95,000 to 100,000 clones, around 77% of them singletons. Concerning this clone itself: Its target is not known.

Germline CDR1 SGDLS, CDR2 YYNGEE. CDR3 length: 16 residues. The ends lost 4 bases at V and 0 bases at J; junction bases unmatched: 8. Findings of the study overall: No immune exposure information besides CMV serostatus was available. In a later analysis, a missense DCLRE1C variant was linked to TCR beta V- and J-gene trimming.

The clonotype comes from a female donor in good health and CMV-seronegative. The gene calls are TRBV9 and TRBJ2-3, with 7 bases identical to TRBD2. Material: PBMCs. This chain's CDR3 is CASSSDPGLSTDTQYF. In nucleotides, the CDR3 is TGTGCCAGCAGCTCTGATCCGGGACTAAGCACAGATACGCAGTATTTT.